This T cell receptor (beta chain) was retrieved from a study of OX40 agonist ivuxolimab in advanced cancers. Study information: As their treatment, patients were administered ivuxolimab, an agonistic anti-OX40 (CD134) antibody.

Trimming removed 0 bases at V and 5 bases at J, with 7 bases between. The CDR3 is 13 residues long. The germline gives CDR1 SGDLS, CDR2 YYNGEE. Profiled with immunoSEQ multiplex PCR; TCRdb holds only in-frame clones, not every one. Of some 75,000 clones listed, approximately 90% are singletons. The chain carries TRBV9 and TRBJ2-3; no clear D. The sample consisted of CD4+ or CD8+ T cells sorted from blood, taken in a trial of the OX40 agonist ivuxolimab. The receptor was isolated from an adult with an advanced solid tumor such as melanoma, head and neck, liver or kidney cancer. The CDR3 DNA follows: TGTGCCAGCAGCGTAGGTCCTGGAGATACGCAGTATTTT. This encodes CASSVGPGDTQYF.